This TCR beta chain was sequenced in a study of response to subunit inactivated influenza vaccine. V lost 4 bases, J lost 2 bases, and 5 bases stayed unmatched. CDR1 ENHRY and CDR2 SYGVKD come from the germline V gene. The CDR3 has 16 amino acids. As to this clonotype: What it recognizes is unknown.

TCRdb re-analysed the RT-PCR reads in MiXCR, keeping a single row per CDR3 protein. The data contain hundreds of thousands of distinct CDR3 sequences, 14% of them singletons. Notes on the study in general: Each seasonal flu vaccination may recruit only limited new T cells, authors suggested.

Source: PBMCs from blood, taken 14 to 15 days before vaccination. V is TRBV10-3 and J is TRBJ2-2; TRBD2 matches at 9 bases. The receptor's source is a middle-aged man who received an inactivated influenza vaccine. For the CDR3, the DNA is TGTGCCATCAGTGTCGGGCTAGCGGGAAACACCGGGGAGCTGTTTTTT. It translates to CAISVGLAGNTGELFF.